This TCR beta chain was found in a study of cytomegalovirus exposure and HLA in healthy donors. Overall study context: The study's early data release held about 77 million unique TCRs from HLA-typed donors. Study-level results: In vitro work confirmed that a few CMV-associated chains recognize CMV antigens. Analyzed later, most CMV-associated TCR beta chains appeared HLA-restricted.

Germline values: CDR1 LNHDA, CDR2 SQIVND (reference sequence). The V segment lost 2 bases and the J segment 7 bases; nucleotides outside the gene matches: 8. The CDR3 loop spans 16 amino acids. Amplification used 60 Vbeta primers and 13 Jbeta primers. Original handling: Approximately 9.9 million shared chains were among the 80 million or so unique TCR beta chains that a later analysis counted. Assay: immunoSEQ multiplex PCR; the TCRdb copy retains only in-frame clones and omits some. The V and J calls and clone size are taken from that table; D and trimming were inferred from the DNA. This sample has fewer than 150,000 clones; under 80% occur once, and the top ten carry under 14%. As to this clone: Its antigen is not known.

V and J are TRBV19 and TRBJ1-5; 10 bases map to TRBD1. The source of this sequence is a woman in her forties or fifties in good health and CMV-seropositive. The specimen sequenced was PBMCs. CDR3: CASSISRGQGNQPQHF. The CDR3 DNA is TGTGCCAGTAGTATAAGTAGGGGACAGGGGAACCAGCCCCAGCATTTT.